Listed below are T cell receptor beta chains from one sample, sequenced in a study of cytomegalovirus exposure and HLA in healthy donors. This table comes from immunoSEQ multiplex PCR, and its TCRdb copy is limited to in-frame clones, with some not included. The sample lists 250,000 to 350,000 clones, just over 85% seen once, with roughly 4% in the top ten. The sequenced sample consisted of PBMCs. The receptors shown here come from a man aged 40-49 years in good health and CMV-seropositive. Each CDR3 is given with its conserved first and last residue. A D gene is named only where the DNA matches it firmly. Clone size, where shown, is once, few, many, or a class for clones that have expanded.

j_call clone_size v_call d_call cdr3_aa cdr3_nt
TRBJ2-5 . TRBV5-5 TRBD1 CASSHLPGQPQETQYF TGTGCCAGCAGCCACCTACCGGGACAGCCCCAAGAGACCCAGTACTTC
TRBJ2-4 . TRBV7-8 TRBD2 CASSPRTSATAPAKNIQYF TGTGCCAGCAGCCCGCGGACTAGCGCGACCGCTCCAGCCAAAAACATTCAGTACTTC
TRBJ1-3 . TRBV5-4 . CASSLGGSGNTIYF TGTGCCAGCAGCTTGGGAGGCAGTGGAAACACCATATATTTT
TRBJ1-2 . TRBV2 TRBD1 CASTGDRAPGYTF TGTGCCAGCACTGGGGACAGGGCCCCTGGCTACACCTTC
TRBJ1-1 . TRBV27 . CASSLGGRNTEAFF TGTGCCAGCAGTTTAGGGGGGAGGAACACTGAAGCTTTCTTT
TRBJ2-1 . TRBV6-1 . CASRGEGGTYNEQFF TGTGCCAGCAGGGGGGAGGGGGGAACCTACAATGAGCAGTTCTTC
TRBJ2-3 . TRBV5-4 TRBD2 CASSRTSGISTDTQYF TGTGCCAGCAGCCGGACTAGCGGCATTAGCACAGATACGCAGTATTTT
TRBJ2-7 . TRBV6-1 . CASSDRGISYEQYF TGTGCCAGCAGTGACCGGGGGATTTCCTACGAGCAGTACTTC
TRBJ2-7 . TRBV9 . CASSVGGTGYEQYF TGTGCCAGCAGCGTGGGGGGGACAGGATACGAGCAGTACTTC
TRBJ1-1 . TRBV7-9 . CASSYELNTEAFF TGTGCCAGCAGCTACGAGTTGAACACTGAAGCTTTCTTT
TRBJ2-4 . TRBV28 TRBD1 CASSFDRERNIQYF TGTGCCAGCAGTTTTGACAGGGAAAGAAACATTCAGTACTTC
TRBJ2-7 once TRBV5-5 TRBD2 CASSLEGLAYYAQYF TGTGCCAGCAGCTTGGAGGGACTAGCCTATTACGCGCAGTACTTC
TRBJ2-7 . TRBV10-2 . CASSNSYYEQYF TGCGCCAGCAGCAATAGCTACTACGAGCAGTACTTC
TRBJ1-5 . TRBV28 . CASNLIQPVRNSNQPQHF TGTGCCAGCAACCTTATCCAACCGGTCAGGAATAGCAATCAGCCCCAGCATTTT
TRBJ1-3 . TRBV14 TRBD1 CASSGWTGRNTIYF TGTGCCAGCAGCGGATGGACAGGAAGAAACACCATATATTTT
TRBJ2-1 once TRBV4-2 TRBD2 CASSQDLAGGNEQFF TGTGCCAGCAGCCAAGATCTAGCGGGAGGCAATGAGCAGTTCTTC
TRBJ2-7 . TRBV7-2 . CASSQGPLPAYEQYF TGTGCCAGCAGCCAGGGGCCTCTCCCTGCCTACGAGCAGTACTTC
TRBJ2-1 . TRBV7-6 TRBD2 CASSSRTSGYNEQFF TGTGCCAGCAGCTCGCGGACTAGCGGGTACAATGAGCAGTTCTTC
TRBJ2-1 . TRBV19 TRBD2 CATDGGGNEQFF TGTGCCACCGACGGGGGGGGCAATGAGCAGTTCTTC
TRBJ2-7 . TRBV4-1 . CASSQAVRGREQYF TGCGCCAGCAGCCAAGCGGTCAGGGGACGCGAGCAGTACTTC
TRBJ1-1 . TRBV27 . CASSLAGMNTEAFF TGTGCCAGCAGTTTAGCAGGGATGAACACTGAAGCTTTCTTT
TRBJ2-4 . TRBV11-2 TRBD1 CASSREDRGLAKNIQYF TGTGCCAGCAGCCGCGAGGACAGGGGGCTTGCCAAAAACATTCAGTACTTC
TRBJ2-5 . TRBV2 TRBD2 CASSVGEGQETQYF TGTGCCAGCAGCGTTGGGGAGGGCCAAGAGACCCAGTACTTC
TRBJ1-1 . TRBV5-8 . CASSPGGRWDTEAFF TGTGCCAGCAGCCCTGGAGGGCGATGGGACACTGAAGCTTTCTTT
TRBJ2-3 . TRBV9 TRBD2 CASSVGSGSSDTQYF TGTGCCAGCAGCGTAGGGAGCGGGAGTTCAGATACGCAGTATTTT
TRBJ1-5 few TRBV7-9 TRBD1 CASSTGQHQPQHF TGTGCCAGCAGCACGGGACAGCATCAGCCCCAGCATTTT
TRBJ1-2 . TRBV10-3 . CAISGTNYGYTF TGTGCCATCAGCGGGACTAACTATGGCTACACCTTC
TRBJ1-2 . TRBV4-2 TRBD1 CASSQLTGAGGYTF TGTGCCAGCAGCCAACTCACAGGGGCTGGTGGCTACACCTTC
TRBJ2-1 . TRBV5-1 . CASSLVPGSAQSSYNEQFF TGCGCCAGCAGCCTGGTTCCTGGTAGCGCCCAGAGCTCCTACAATGAGCAGTTCTTC
TRBJ2-5 . TRBV7-3 TRBD2 CASSLRVLAGERGSQETQYF TGTGCCAGCAGCCTACGGGTACTAGCGGGAGAGCGCGGGTCCCAAGAGACCCAGTACTTC
TRBJ2-7 once TRBV4-2 . CASSQRHSTYEQYF TGTGCCAGCAGCCAAAGGCACAGTACCTACGAGCAGTACTTC